This is a list of T cell receptor beta chains from one sample in a study of cytomegalovirus exposure and HLA in healthy donors. TCRdb keeps only in-frame clones here, not all; method: immunoSEQ multiplex PCR. The table records under 150,000 clones, around two thirds of them present only once. The sequenced sample consisted of PBMCs. The source of these receptors is a human donor in good health. Each CDR3 is given with its conserved first and last residue. Fields, in order: clone size, J gene, D gene, V gene, CDR3 protein, CDR3 DNA. The D gene is left open where the match is weak. Some rows have no size entry. The others give once, few or many, or a class for an expanded clone.

>.|TRBJ2-2|.|TRBV7-2
CASSLVNQGPGELFF
TGTGCCAGCAGCTTAGTCAATCAGGGTCCCGGGGAGCTGTTTTTT
>.|TRBJ1-4|.|TRBV7-2
CASSFGNEKLFF
TGTGCCAGCAGCTTCGGGAATGAAAAACTGTTTTTT
>.|TRBJ2-1|.|TRBV20-1
CSAHKNEQFF
TGCAGTGCACATAAAAATGAGCAGTTCTTC
>.|TRBJ2-3|.|TRBV9
CASGRGTDTQYF
TGTGCCAGCGGCCGGGGTACAGATACGCAGTATTTT
>few|TRBJ1-2|TRBD1|TRBV7-2
CATRGAGAYGYTF
TGTGCCACCAGGGGGGCAGGGGCCTATGGCTACACCTTC
>.|TRBJ1-5|TRBD1|TRBV28
CASSSGTGRREPQHF
TGTGCCAGCAGCTCAGGGACAGGACGCAGGGAGCCCCAGCATTTT
>once|TRBJ2-7|TRBD2|TRBV7-2
CASSSLREVREQYF
TGTGCCAGCAGCTCTCTGCGGGAGGTTCGTGAGCAGTACTTC
>.|TRBJ2-3|.|TRBV7-2
CASSTDSLVVGYF
TGTGCCAGCAGCACGGACAGCCTTGTGGTCGGGTATTTT
>.|TRBJ1-2|.|TRBV4-1
CASSQEPEDYGYTF
TGCGCCAGCAGCCAGGAGCCCGAAGACTATGGCTACACCTTC
>.|TRBJ2-1|TRBD1|TRBV6-5
CASSYSNRGAGNEQFF
TGTGCCAGCAGTTACTCCAACAGGGGCGCGGGCAATGAGCAGTTCTTC
>.|TRBJ2-7|.|TRBV30
CAWSERSSYEQYF
TGTGCCTGGAGTGAGCGGAGCTCCTACGAGCAGTACTTC
>.|TRBJ1-4|.|TRBV6-5
CASRGASEKLFF
TGTGCCAGCAGGGGCGCTTCTGAAAAACTGTTTTTT
>.|TRBJ2-2|TRBD2|TRBV12-5
CASGWASGGANTGELFF
TGTGCTAGTGGTTGGGCTAGCGGGGGAGCAAACACCGGGGAGCTGTTTTTT
>.|TRBJ2-5|TRBD1|TRBV5-1
CASSRHDRGQETQYF
TGCGCCAGCAGCCGTCATGACAGGGGTCAAGAGACCCAGTACTTC
>.|TRBJ2-7|.|TRBV7-9
CASSLVGRPTPGEQYF
TGTGCCAGCAGCTTAGTGGGCAGACCAACCCCGGGGGAGCAGTACTTC
>.|TRBJ2-5|.|TRBV6-5
CASRGGARETQYF
TGTGCCAGCAGGGGGGGGGCTCGGGAGACCCAGTACTTC
>.|TRBJ2-2|TRBD2|TRBV5-6
CASSSGLAGGVTGELFF
TGTGCCAGCAGCTCGGGACTAGCGGGAGGTGTTACCGGGGAGCTGTTTTTT
>.|TRBJ2-1|.|TRBV6-1
CASSEGGTYNEQFF
TGTGCCAGCAGTGAAGGGGGGACATACAATGAGCAGTTCTTC
>.|TRBJ2-3|.|TRBV19
CASSWTFSDTQYF
TGTGCCAGCTCTTGGACTTTTTCAGATACGCAGTATTTT
>.|TRBJ2-6|.|TRBV10-2
CASTERQLGTGGANVLTF
TGCGCCAGCACCGAGCGACAGTTGGGCACTGGAGGGGCCAACGTCCTGACTTTC
>few|TRBJ2-7|.|TRBV13
CASSLGAAPLPQYF
TGTGCCAGCAGCTTAGGGGCGGCCCCTTTACCTCAGTACTTC
>.|TRBJ2-1|TRBD2|TRBV29-1
CSVGGTSSYNEQFF
TGCAGCGTTGGAGGGACTAGCTCCTACAATGAGCAGTTCTTC
>.|TRBJ1-2|.|TRBV28
CASSLFVRDGYTF
TGTGCCAGCAGTTTATTCGTCAGGGATGGCTACACCTTC
>.|TRBJ1-6|.|TRBV4-2
CASSQGVGRDNSPLHF
TGTGCCAGCAGCCAAGGGGTAGGGAGGGATAATTCACCCCTCCACTTT
>.|TRBJ1-3|.|TRBV5-6
CASSLGQYRGNTIYF
TGTGCCAGCAGCTTGGGACAGTACCGTGGAAACACCATATATTTT
>.|TRBJ1-3|.|TRBV4-3
CASSQTGSGNTIYF
TGCGCCAGCAGCCAAACAGGGTCTGGAAACACCATATATTTT
>.|TRBJ2-7|.|TRBV9
CASSVETSGEQYF
TGTGCCAGCAGCGTAGAGACTAGTGGGGAGCAGTACTTC
>.|TRBJ2-1|TRBD2|TRBV27
CASSPFSGSYEQFF
TGTGCCAGCAGTCCCTTTAGCGGGAGCTATGAGCAGTTCTTC
>.|TRBJ2-1|TRBD2|TRBV7-3
CASSQRGGLHEQFF
TGTGCCAGCAGCCAGCGGGGGGGCCTCCATGAGCAGTTCTTC
>.|TRBJ2-7|.|TRBV25-1
CASSAEGRYEQYF
TGTGCCAGCAGTGCGGAGGGCCGTTACGAGCAGTACTTC
>few|TRBJ2-2|TRBD2|TRBV19
CASSKGSREAGELFF
TGTGCCAGTAGTAAAGGTTCTCGGGAGGCCGGGGAGCTGTTTTTT
>.|TRBJ2-7|TRBD1|TRBV7-9
CSSSQLSGGYEQYF
TGTTCCAGCAGCCAACTTTCAGGGGGCTACGAGCAGTACTTC
>.|TRBJ1-3|.|TRBV2
CASGPKQGVSGNTIYF
TGTGCCAGCGGTCCGAAACAGGGAGTCTCTGGAAACACCATATATTTT
>once|TRBJ2-7|.|TRBV29-1
CSVEVAKYEQYF
TGCAGCGTTGAAGTGGCCAAATACGAGCAGTACTTC
>.|TRBJ1-1|.|TRBV27
CASSLLEKNTEAFF
TGTGCCAGCAGCCTTTTGGAGAAGAACACTGAAGCTTTCTTT
>.|TRBJ1-4|TRBD1|TRBV29-1
CSARQGGITNEKLFF
TGCAGCGCCCGGCAAGGGGGCATCACTAATGAAAAACTGTTTTTT
>.|TRBJ2-4|.|TRBV27
CASSFTGFKNIQYF
TGTGCCAGCAGTTTTACAGGGTTCAAAAACATTCAGTACTTC
>.|TRBJ2-1|TRBD1|TRBV10-3
CAISVRTGNNEQFF
TGTGCCATCAGTGTCCGGACAGGTAACAATGAGCAGTTCTTC
>.|TRBJ1-4|TRBD1|TRBV4-2
CASSQVTGDEKLFF
TGTGCCAGCAGCCAAGTTACAGGGGATGAAAAACTGTTTTTT
>.|TRBJ2-7|.|TRBV11-2
CASSLAGAHEQYF
TGTGCCAGCAGCTTGGCAGGCGCCCACGAGCAGTACTTC